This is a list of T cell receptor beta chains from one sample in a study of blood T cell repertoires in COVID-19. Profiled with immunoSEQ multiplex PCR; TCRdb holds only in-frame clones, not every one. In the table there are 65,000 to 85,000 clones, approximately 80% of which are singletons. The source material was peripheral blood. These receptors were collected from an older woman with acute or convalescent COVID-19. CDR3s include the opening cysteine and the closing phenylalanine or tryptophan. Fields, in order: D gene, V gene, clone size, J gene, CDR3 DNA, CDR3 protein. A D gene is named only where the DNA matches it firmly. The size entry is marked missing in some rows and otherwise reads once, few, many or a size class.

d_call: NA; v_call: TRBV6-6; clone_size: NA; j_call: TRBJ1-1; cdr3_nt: TGTGCCAGCAGTTACTCCGGCAGGGACACTGAAGCTTTCTTT; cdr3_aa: CASSYSGRDTEAFF
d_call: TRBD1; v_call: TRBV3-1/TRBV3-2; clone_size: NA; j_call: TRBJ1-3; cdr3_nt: TGTGCCAGCAGCCAAGCCGGGACAGGGAGCTCTGGAAACACCATATATTTT; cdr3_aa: CASSQAGTGSSGNTIYF
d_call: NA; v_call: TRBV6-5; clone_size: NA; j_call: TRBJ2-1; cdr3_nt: TGTGCCAGCAGTTACGGGGCCAACAATGAGCAGTTCTTC; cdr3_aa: CASSYGANNEQFF
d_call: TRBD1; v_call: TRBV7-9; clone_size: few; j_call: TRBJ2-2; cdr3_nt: TGTGCCAGCAGCCCTAGGGACAGAAGCACCGGGGAGCTGTTTTTT; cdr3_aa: CASSPRDRSTGELFF
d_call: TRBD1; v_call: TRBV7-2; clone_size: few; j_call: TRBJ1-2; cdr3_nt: TGTGCCAGCAGCTGGGGACAGGGTATTAACTATGGCTACACCTTC; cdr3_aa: CASSWGQGINYGYTF
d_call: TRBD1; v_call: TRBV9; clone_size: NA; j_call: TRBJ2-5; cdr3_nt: TGTGCCAGCAGCGTATTACAGGGGGAGACCCAGTACTTC; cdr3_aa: CASSVLQGETQYF
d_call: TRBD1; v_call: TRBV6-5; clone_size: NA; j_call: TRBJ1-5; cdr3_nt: TGTGCCAGCGCTCCCAGGGACAGAGTCAATCAGCCCCAGCATTTT; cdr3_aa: CASAPRDRVNQPQHF
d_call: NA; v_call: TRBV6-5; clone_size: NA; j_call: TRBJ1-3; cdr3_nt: TGTGCCAGCAGTTACGATCCGGGTACCTCTGGAAACACCATATATTTT; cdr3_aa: CASSYDPGTSGNTIYF
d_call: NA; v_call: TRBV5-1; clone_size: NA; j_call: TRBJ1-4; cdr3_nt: TGCGCCAGCAGCCGGTCCAGGGGTGGCACTAATGAAAAACTGTTTTTT; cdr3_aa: CASSRSRGGTNEKLFF
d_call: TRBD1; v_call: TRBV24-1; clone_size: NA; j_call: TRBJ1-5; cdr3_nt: TGTGCCGTAGGACAGGGCAATCAGCCCCAGCATTTT; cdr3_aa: CAVGQGNQPQHF
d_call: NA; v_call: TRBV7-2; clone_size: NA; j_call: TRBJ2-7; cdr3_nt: TGTGCCAGCAGCAATCTTCGGGGGTTGCAGTACTTC; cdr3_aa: CASSNLRGLQYF
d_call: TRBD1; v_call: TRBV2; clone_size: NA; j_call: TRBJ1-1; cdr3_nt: TGTGCCAGCAGTGCTCTGAGGGGGCAGGGAGGCACTGAAGCTTTCTTT; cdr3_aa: CASSALRGQGGTEAFF
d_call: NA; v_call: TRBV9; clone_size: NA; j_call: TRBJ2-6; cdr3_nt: TGTGCCAGCAGCGTCGGGGGAACTGGGGCCAACGTCCTGACTTTC; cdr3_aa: CASSVGGTGANVLTF
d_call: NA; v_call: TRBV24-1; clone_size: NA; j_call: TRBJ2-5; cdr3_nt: TGTGCCACCAGTGATTTTATCCAGGGATCCGAGACCCAGTACTTC; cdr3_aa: CATSDFIQGSETQYF
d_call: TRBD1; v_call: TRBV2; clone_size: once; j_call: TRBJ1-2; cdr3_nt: TGTGCCAGCAGTGAAAACTCCGGGACAGGGCCCCATGGCTACACCTTC; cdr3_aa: CASSENSGTGPHGYTF
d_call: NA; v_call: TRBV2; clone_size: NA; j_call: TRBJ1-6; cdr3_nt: TGTGCCAGCAGTGGAGGGCTGAGCTCCTATAATTCACCCCTCCACTTT; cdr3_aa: CASSGGLSSYNSPLHF
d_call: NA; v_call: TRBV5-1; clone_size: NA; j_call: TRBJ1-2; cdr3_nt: TGCGCCAGCAGCGCTCAGCCGGAACTAGCTAACTATGGCTACACCTTC; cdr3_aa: CASSAQPELANYGYTF
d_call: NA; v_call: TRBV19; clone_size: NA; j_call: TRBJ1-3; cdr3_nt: TGTGCCAGTAAACGACAGACCTTCTCTGGAAACACCATATATTTT; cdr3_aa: CASKRQTFSGNTIYF
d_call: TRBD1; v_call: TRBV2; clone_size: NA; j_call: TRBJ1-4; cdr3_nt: TGTGCCAGCAGTCCCGGGACAGCCGCAACTAATGAAAAACTGTTTTTT; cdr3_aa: CASSPGTAATNEKLFF
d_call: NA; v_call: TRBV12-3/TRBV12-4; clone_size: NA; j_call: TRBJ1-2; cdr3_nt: TGTGCCAGCAGTTCGACAGTAAGCTATGGCTACACCTTC; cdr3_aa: CASSSTVSYGYTF
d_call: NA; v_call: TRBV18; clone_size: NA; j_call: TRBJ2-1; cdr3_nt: TGTGCCAGCTCACCGTATCAGGGGAGAGGCTATGAGCAGTTCTTC; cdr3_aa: CASSPYQGRGYEQFF
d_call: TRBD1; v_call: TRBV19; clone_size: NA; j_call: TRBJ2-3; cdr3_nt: TGTGCCAGTACCGACAGGGGGTCCACAGATACGCAGTATTTT; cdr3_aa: CASTDRGSTDTQYF
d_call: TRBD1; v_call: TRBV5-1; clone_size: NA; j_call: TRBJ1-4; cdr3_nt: TGCGCCAGCAGCGAGGGACAGGGAAATGAAAAACTGTTTTTT; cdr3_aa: CASSEGQGNEKLFF
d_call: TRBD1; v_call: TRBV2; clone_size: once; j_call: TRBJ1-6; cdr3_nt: TGTGCCAGCACTTCGGACAGGGGACGGGTCTTATACTTT; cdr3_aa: CASTSDRGRVLYF
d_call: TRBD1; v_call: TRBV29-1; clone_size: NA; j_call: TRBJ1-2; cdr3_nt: TGCAGCGTTGCCATACAGGGGGGAAACTATGGCTACACCTTC; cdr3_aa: CSVAIQGGNYGYTF
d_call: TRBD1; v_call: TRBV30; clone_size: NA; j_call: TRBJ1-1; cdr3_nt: TGTGCCTGGAGCCGGGGACAGGGGCTTACTGAAGCTTTCTTT; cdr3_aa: CAWSRGQGLTEAFF
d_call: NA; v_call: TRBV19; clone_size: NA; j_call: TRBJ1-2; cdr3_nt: TGTGCCAGTAGTTCTCCCTTACAGGGAACCTATGGCTACACCTTC; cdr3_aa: CASSSPLQGTYGYTF
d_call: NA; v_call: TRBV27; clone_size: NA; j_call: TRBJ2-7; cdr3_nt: TGTGCCAGCAGTTTAGCAGGGGGGTACTACGAGCAGTACTTC; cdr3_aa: CASSLAGGYYEQYF
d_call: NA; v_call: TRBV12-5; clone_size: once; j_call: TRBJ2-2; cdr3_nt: TGTGCTAGTGGTCTCGGAGACGGGGAGCTGTTTTTT; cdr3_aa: CASGLGDGELFF
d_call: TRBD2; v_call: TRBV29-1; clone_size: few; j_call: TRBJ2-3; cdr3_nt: TGCAGCGGTAGCGGGGGAGGCTTAGATACGCAGTATTTT; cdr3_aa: CSGSGGGLDTQYF
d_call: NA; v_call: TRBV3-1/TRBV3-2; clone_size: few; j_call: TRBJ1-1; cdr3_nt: TGTGCCAGCAGCCAATTCGGGACTGCCTCCGGGGACACTGAAGCTTTCTTT; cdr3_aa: CASSQFGTASGDTEAFF
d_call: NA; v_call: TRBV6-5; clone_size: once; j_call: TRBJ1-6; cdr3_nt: TGTGCCAGCAGTTGGGGGGGTGGTAATTCACCCCTCCACTTT; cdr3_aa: CASSWGGGNSPLHF
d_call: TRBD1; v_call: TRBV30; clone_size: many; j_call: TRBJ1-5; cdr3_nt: TGTGCCTGGAGTGTAACCGACAGGGTCAATCAGCCCCAGCATTTT; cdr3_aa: CAWSVTDRVNQPQHF
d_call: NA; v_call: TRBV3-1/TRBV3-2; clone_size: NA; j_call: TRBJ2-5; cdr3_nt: TGTGCCAGCAGCCCCCGACACAGCTCCCAAGAGACCCAGTACTTC; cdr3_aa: CASSPRHSSQETQYF
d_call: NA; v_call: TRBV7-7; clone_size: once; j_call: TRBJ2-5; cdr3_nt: TGTGCTAGCAGCTTTCGGACAGCCGGGGCAGAGACCCAGTACTTC; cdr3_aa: CASSFRTAGAETQYF
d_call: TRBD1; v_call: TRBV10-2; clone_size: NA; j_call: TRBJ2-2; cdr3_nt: TGCGCCAGTACCCGGGACAGGGCTCGAAGGAACACCGGGGAGCTGTTTTTT; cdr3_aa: CASTRDRARRNTGELFF
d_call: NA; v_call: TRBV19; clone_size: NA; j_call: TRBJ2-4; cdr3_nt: TGTGCCAGTAGTTCCGGGGATGCAAACATTCAGTACTTC; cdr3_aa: CASSSGDANIQYF
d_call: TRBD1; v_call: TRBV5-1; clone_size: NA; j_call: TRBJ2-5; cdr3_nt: TGCGCCAGCAGCCCCCGGACAGGGGAAGAGACCCAGTACTTC; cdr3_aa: CASSPRTGEETQYF
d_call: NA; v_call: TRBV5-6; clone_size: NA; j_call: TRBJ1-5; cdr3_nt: TGTGCCAGCAGCTTCACCGGACAAGATCAGCCCCAGCATTTT; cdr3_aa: CASSFTGQDQPQHF
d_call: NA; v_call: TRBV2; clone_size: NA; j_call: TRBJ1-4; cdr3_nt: TGTGCCAGCAGCCTGACAGGCCTTAATGAAAAACTGTTTTTT; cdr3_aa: CASSLTGLNEKLFF
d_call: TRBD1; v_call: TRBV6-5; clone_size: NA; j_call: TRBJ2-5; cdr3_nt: TGTGCCAGCAGTCCTCGGACAGGGGAAGAGACCCAGTACTTC; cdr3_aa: CASSPRTGEETQYF
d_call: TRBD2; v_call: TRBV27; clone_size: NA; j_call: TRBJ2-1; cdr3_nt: TGTGCCAGCAGTTTTTGGTACGGGGGGAAGATAAATGAGCAGTTCTTC; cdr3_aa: CASSFWYGGKINEQFF
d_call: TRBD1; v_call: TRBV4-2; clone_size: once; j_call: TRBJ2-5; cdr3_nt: TGTGCCAGCAGCCGAGGGATGGACAGGGGGTCGGAGACCCAGTACTTC; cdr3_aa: CASSRGMDRGSETQYF
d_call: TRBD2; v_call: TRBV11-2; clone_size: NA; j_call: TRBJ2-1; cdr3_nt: TGTGCCAGCAGCTTAGCGAAAGCGGGATCCTACAATGAGCAGTTCTTC; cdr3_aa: CASSLAKAGSYNEQFF
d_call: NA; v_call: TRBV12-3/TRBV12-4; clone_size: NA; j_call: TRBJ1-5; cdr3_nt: TGTGCCAGCGGGCCGGATCAGCCCCAGCATTTT; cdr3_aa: CASGPDQPQHF
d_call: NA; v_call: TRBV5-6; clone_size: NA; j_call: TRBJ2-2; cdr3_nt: TGTGCCAGCAGCTTGAAGGGGACCGGGGAGCTGTTTTTT; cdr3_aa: CASSLKGTGELFF
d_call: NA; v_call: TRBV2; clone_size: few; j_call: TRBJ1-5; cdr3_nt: TGTGCCAGCAGTCCCCTGGGGGGGGCTAGTTATAGCAATCAGCCCCAGCATTTT; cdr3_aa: CASSPLGGASYSNQPQHF
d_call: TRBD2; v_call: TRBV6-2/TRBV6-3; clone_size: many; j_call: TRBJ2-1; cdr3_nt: TGTGCCAGCAGTTTGACTAGCGGGGCCTACAATGAGCAGTTCTTC; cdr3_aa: CASSLTSGAYNEQFF
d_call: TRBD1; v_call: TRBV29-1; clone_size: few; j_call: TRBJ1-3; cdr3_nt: TGCAGCGCAGAACAGGGGGCAAACACCATATATTTT; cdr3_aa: CSAEQGANTIYF
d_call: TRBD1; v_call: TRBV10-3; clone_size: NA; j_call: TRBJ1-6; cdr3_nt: TGTGCCATCAGTGAGGCGGACAGGGAGAATTCACCCCTCCACTTT; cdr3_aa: CAISEADRENSPLHF
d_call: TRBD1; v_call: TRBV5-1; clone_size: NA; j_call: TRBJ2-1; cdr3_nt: TGCGCCAGCAGCTTGGGCGGACAGGCCAATGAGCAGTTCTTC; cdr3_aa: CASSLGGQANEQFF
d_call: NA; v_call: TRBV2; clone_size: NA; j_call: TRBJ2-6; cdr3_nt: TGTGCCAGCAGTGCGAGAGGTGGGGCCAACGTCCTGACTTTC; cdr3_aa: CASSARGGANVLTF
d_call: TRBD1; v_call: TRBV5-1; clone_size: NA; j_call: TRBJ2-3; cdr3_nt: TGCGCCAGCAGAATCTGGACAGGGGGCCAGGGCTCTAGCACAGATACGCAGTATTTT; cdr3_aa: CASRIWTGGQGSSTDTQYF
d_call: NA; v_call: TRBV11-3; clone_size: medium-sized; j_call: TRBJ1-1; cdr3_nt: TGTGCCAGCAGCATCGGTAACACTGAAGCTTTCTTT; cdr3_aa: CASSIGNTEAFF
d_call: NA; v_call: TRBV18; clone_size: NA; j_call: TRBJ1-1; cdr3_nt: TGTGCCAGCTCACCCGGGGGGCGAGACACTGAAGCTTTCTTT; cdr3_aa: CASSPGGRDTEAFF
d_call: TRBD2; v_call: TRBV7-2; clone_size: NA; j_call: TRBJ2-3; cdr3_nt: TGTGCCAGCAGTTTACTAGCGGGGGGAGCAACAGATACGCAGTATTTT; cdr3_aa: CASSLLAGGATDTQYF
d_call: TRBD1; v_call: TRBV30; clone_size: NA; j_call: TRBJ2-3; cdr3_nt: TGTGCCTGGAGTACGGGACAGGGAAACACAGATACGCAGTATTTT; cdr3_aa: CAWSTGQGNTDTQYF
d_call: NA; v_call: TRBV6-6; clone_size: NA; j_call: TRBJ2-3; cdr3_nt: TGTGCCAGCAGCCCCCGGACATCCACAGATACGCAGTATTTT; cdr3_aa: CASSPRTSTDTQYF
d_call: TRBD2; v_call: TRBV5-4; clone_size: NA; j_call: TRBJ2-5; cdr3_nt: TGTGCCAGCAGCCCCAGGGTAGCGGGGGGGCAAGAGACCCAGTACTTC; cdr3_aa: CASSPRVAGGQETQYF
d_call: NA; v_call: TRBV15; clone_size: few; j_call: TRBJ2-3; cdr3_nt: TGTGCCACCAGCAGAGTGTGGAGGCTCGAAACAGATACGCAGTATTTT; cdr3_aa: CATSRVWRLETDTQYF